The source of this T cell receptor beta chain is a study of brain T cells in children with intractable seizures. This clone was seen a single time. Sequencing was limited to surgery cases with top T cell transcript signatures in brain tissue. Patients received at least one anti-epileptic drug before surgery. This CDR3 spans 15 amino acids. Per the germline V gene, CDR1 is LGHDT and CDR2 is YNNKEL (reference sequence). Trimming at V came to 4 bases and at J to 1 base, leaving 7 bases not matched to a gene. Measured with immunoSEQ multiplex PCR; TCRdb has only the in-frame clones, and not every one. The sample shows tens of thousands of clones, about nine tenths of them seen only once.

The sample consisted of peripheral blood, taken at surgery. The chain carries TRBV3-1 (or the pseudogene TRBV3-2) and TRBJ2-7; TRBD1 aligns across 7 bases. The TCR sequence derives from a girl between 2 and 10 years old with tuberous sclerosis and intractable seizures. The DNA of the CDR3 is TGTGCCAGCAGCCTTCGGACAGGTCTATCCTACGAGCAGTACTTC. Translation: CASSLRTGLSYEQYF.